The 6 T cell receptor beta chains reported below all come from one sample, sequenced in a study of OX40 agonist ivuxolimab in advanced cancers. Libraries were prepared by immunoSEQ multiplex PCR; TCRdb keeps only in-frame clonotypes and omits some of them. The table lists around 20,000 clones, 88% of them singletons. This sample comprised CD4+ or CD8+ T cells sorted from blood, obtained in a trial of the OX40 agonist ivuxolimab. Receptors were obtained from an adult with an advanced solid tumor such as melanoma, head and neck, liver or kidney cancer.

The gene calls are TRBV2 and TRBJ2-5, with TRBD1 matching over 7 bases. The CDR3 runs to 15 residues. V was clipped by 8 bases and J by 1 base; unmatched bases: 10. Germline CDR1 SNHLY, CDR2 FYNNEI. CDR3 in amino acids: CASSQLTGAQETQYF. For the CDR3, the DNA is TGTGCCAGCTCCCAACTTACAGGGGCCCAAGAGACCCAGTACTTC. The full variable domain, rest sourced from reference TRBV2 and TRBJ2-5, is EPEVTQTPSHQVTQMGQEVILRCVPISNHLYFYWYRQILGQKVEFLVSFYNNEISEKSEIFDDQFSVERPDGSNFTLKIRSTKLEDSAMYFCASSQLTGAQETQYFGPGTRLLVL.

This clone was counted a few times. The chain carries TRBV19 and TRBJ1-5, with D unclear. Germline V gene lookup returns CDR1 LNHDA and CDR2 SQIVND (reference sequence). The V end lost 4 bases, the J end lost 9 bases, and 10 bases lay between the germline ends. The CDR3 covers 12 residues. For the CDR3, the DNA is TGTGCCAGTAGTAGCCGCCCAGGGCCCCAGCATTTT. Its translation: CASSSRPGPQHF.

This clone occurred once. The CDR3 protein is CASSERQSEQYF. In DNA form, the CDR3 reads TGTGCCAGCAGTGAAAGACAGTCGGAGCAGTACTTC. The chain uses TRBV2 and TRBJ2-7; D possibly corresponds to TRBD1 (5 bases). The germline V gene has CDR1 SNHLY and CDR2 FYNNEI. The CDR3 covers 12 residues. The V end was cut by 2 bases, the J end by 7 bases, with 9 bases between.

J is TRBJ2-7 and V is TRBV27, with D tentatively TRBD1 (6 bases). V dropped 6 bases and J dropped 0 bases, with 21 bases sitting between them. Germline V gives CDR1 MNHEY, CDR2 SMNVEV (reference sequence). The CDR3 is 17 residues long. The chain's CDR3 is CASSRTQGSGDSYEQYF. As DNA, the CDR3 is TGTGCCAGCAGCCGTACGCAGGGGTCAGGGGACTCCTACGAGCAGTACTTC.

The genes are TRBV13 and TRBJ2-3; tentatively, D is TRBD1 (5 bases). V lost 4 bases and J lost 4, with 12 bases in between. There are 14 residues in the CDR3. Looked up from germline, CDR1 is PRHDT and CDR2 is FYEKMQ (reference sequence). The CDR3 protein is CASSSRTSADTQYF. The CDR3 DNA reads as TGTGCCAGCAGCTCGAGGACAAGCGCAGATACGCAGTATTTT.

The chain links TRBV30 to TRBJ2-7; no clear D. CDR1 GTSNPN and CDR2 SVGIG come from the germline V gene (reference sequence). This CDR3 spans 12 amino acids. V shed 0 bases and J shed 4 bases, with 7 bases lying between them. The CDR3 nucleotides are TGTGCCTGGAGTGTTCTGGGGTACGAGCAGTACTTC. Its translation: CAWSVLGYEQYF.